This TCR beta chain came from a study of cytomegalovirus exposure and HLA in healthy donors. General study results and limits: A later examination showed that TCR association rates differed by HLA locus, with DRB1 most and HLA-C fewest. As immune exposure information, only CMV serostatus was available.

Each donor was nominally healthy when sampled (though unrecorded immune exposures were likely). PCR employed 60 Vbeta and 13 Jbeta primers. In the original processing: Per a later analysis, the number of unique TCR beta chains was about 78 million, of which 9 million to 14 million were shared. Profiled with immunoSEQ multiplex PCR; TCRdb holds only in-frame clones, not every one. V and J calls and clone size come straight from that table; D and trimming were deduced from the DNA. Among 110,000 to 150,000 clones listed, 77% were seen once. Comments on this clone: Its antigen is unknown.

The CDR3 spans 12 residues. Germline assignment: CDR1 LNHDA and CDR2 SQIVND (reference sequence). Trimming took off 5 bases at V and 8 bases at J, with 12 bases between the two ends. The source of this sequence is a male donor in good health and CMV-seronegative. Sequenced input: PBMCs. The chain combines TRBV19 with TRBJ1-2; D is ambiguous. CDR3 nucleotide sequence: TGTGCCAGTAGTCTCGGGAACTTGGGCTACACCTTC. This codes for CASSLGNLGYTF.